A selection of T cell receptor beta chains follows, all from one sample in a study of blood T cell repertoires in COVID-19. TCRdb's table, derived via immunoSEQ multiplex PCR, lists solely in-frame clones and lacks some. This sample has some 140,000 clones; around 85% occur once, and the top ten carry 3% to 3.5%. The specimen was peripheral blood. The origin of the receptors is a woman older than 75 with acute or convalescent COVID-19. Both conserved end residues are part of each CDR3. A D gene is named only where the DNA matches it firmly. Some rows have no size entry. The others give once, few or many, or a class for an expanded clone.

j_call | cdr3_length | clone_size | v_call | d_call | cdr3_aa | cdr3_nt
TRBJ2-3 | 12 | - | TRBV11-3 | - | CASSIFGDTQYF | TGTGCCAGCAGCATATTCGGAGATACGCAGTATTTT
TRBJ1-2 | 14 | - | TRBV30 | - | CAWSVRVGVYGYTF | TGTGCCTGGAGTGTACGGGTAGGGGTGTATGGCTACACCTTC
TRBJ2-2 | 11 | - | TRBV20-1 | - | CSARSTGELFF | TGCAGTGCTCGGTCCACCGGGGAGCTGTTTTTT
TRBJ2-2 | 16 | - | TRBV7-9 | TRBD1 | CASSQGQAKRTGELFF | TGTGCCAGCAGCCAGGGACAGGCTAAGCGCACCGGGGAGCTGTTTTTT
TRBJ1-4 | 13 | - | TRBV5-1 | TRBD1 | CASSKDRGGKLFF | TGCGCCAGCAGCAAGGACAGGGGTGGTAAACTGTTTTTT
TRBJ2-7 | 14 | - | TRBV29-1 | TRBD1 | CSARTGTGTYEQYF | TGCAGCGCGCGAACCGGGACAGGGACGTACGAGCAGTACTTC
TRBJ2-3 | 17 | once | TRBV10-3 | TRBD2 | CAISGVDSGGSADTQYF | TGTGCCATCAGTGGAGTCGATAGCGGGGGTAGTGCAGATACGCAGTATTTT
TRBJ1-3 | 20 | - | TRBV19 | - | CASSMSPGGIGPVSGNTIYF | TGTGCCAGTAGTATGTCTCCCGGGGGGATAGGACCCGTCTCTGGAAACACCATATATTTT
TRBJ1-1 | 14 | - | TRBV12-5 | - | CASGGGNMNTEAFF | TGTGCTAGTGGTGGGGGGAACATGAACACTGAAGCTTTCTTT
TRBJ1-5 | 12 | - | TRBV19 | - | CDKGYSNQPQHF | TGTGACAAGGGGTATAGCAATCAGCCCCAGCATTTT
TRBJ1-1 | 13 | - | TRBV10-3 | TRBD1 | CAIRTGLNTEAFF | TGTGCCATAAGGACAGGGTTGAACACTGAAGCTTTCTTT
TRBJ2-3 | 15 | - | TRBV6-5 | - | CASSYSGLSTDTQYF | TGTGCCAGCAGTTACTCTGGGCTGAGCACAGATACGCAGTATTTT
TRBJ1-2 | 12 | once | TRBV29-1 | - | CSVARQDYGYTF | TGCAGCGTAGCCCGACAGGACTATGGCTACACCTTC
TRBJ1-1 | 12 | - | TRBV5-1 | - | CASSLDRQIPSF | TGCGCCAGCAGCTTGGATAGACAGATACCCAGCTTT
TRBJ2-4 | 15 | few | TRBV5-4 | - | CASSPGGGAGDIQYF | TGTGCCAGCAGCCCTGGTGGGGGGGCCGGGGACATTCAGTACTTC
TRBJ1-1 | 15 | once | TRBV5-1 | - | CASSAQPEVNTEAFF | TGCGCCAGCAGCGCCCAACCAGAGGTGAACACTGAAGCTTTCTTT
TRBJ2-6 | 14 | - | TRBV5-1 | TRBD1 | CASRRGIGANVLTF | TGCGCCAGCCGCAGGGGGATTGGGGCCAACGTCCTGACTTTC
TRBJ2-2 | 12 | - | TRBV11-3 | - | CASSGGLGELFF | TGTGCCAGCAGCGGGGGCCTCGGGGAGCTGTTTTTT
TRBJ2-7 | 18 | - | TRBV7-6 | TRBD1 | CASSYSHRGPGISYEQYF | TGTGCCAGCAGCTACAGCCACAGGGGGCCAGGGATCTCCTACGAGCAGTACTTC
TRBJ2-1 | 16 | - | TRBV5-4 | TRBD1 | CASSQGATGGQNEQFF | TGTGCCAGCAGCCAAGGAGCGACAGGGGGTCAGAATGAGCAGTTCTTC
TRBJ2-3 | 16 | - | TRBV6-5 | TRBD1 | CASSYAEGQGTDTQYF | TGTGCCAGCAGTTACGCGGAGGGACAGGGCACAGATACGCAGTATTTT
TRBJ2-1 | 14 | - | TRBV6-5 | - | CASSSGHLYNEQFF | TGTGCCAGCAGTTCAGGTCATCTATACAATGAGCAGTTCTTC
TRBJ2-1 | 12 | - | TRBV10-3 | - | CAISEPNNEQFF | TGTGCCATCAGTGAGCCAAACAATGAGCAGTTCTTC
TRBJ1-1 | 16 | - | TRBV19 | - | CASSTETGVSNTEAFF | TGTGCCAGTAGTACCGAAACCGGGGTTTCCAACACTGAAGCTTTCTTT
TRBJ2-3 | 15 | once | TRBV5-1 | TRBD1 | CASSQGQAQADTQYF | TGCGCCAGCAGCCAGGGACAGGCCCAGGCGGATACGCAGTATTTT
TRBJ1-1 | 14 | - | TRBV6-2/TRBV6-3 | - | CASSSQWMRVQAFF | TGTGCCAGCAGTTCCCAGTGGATGAGGGTCCAAGCTTTCTTT
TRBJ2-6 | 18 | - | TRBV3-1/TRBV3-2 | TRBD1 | CASSRGQVKDSGANVLTF | TGTGCCAGCAGCCGTGGACAGGTCAAAGACTCTGGGGCCAACGTCCTGACTTTC
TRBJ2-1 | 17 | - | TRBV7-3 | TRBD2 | CARRPGHGGGGVDEQFF | TGTGCCCGCCGCCCCGGGCACGGGGGCGGGGGGGTAGATGAGCAGTTCTTC
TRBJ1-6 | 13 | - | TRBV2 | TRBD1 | CAVQGARSSPLHF | TGTGCAGTACAGGGGGCGAGAAGTTCACCCCTCCACTTT
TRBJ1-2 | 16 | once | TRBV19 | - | CASNPSGRGLGYGYTF | TGTGCCAGTAACCCCTCAGGTCGGGGATTAGGCTATGGCTACACCTTC
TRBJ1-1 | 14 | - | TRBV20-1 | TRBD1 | CSASKDRANTEAFF | TGCAGTGCTAGTAAGGACAGGGCGAACACTGAAGCTTTCTTT
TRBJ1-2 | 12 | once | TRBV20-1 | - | CSASAFNYGYTF | TGCAGTGCTAGTGCTTTTAACTATGGCTACACCTTC
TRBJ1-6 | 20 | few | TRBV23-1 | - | CASSQSGLVLEEPTNSPLHF | TGCGCCAGCAGTCAATCGGGCTTGGTTCTGGAGGAGCCGACAAATTCACCCCTCCACTTT
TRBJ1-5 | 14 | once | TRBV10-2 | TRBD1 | CASWDRASNQPQHF | TGCGCCAGCTGGGACAGGGCAAGCAATCAGCCCCAGCATTTT
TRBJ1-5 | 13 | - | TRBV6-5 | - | CASSPGGNQPQHF | TGTGCCAGCAGCCCCGGGGGCAATCAGCCCCAGCATTTT
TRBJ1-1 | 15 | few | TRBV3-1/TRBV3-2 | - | CASSPRQAINTEAFF | TGTGCCAGCAGCCCGAGACAGGCGATTAACACTGAAGCTTTCTTT
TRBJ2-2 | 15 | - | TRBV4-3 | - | CASRDGGLRTGELFF | TGCGCCAGCAGGGACGGGGGGCTTCGCACCGGGGAGCTGTTTTTT
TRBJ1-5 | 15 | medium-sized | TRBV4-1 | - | CASSQVGSGRQPQHF | TGCGCCAGCAGCCAAGTGGGCTCAGGGCGACAGCCCCAGCATTTT